These 9 T cell receptor beta chains were sequenced from one sample in a study of blood T cell repertoires in COVID-19. The method was immunoSEQ multiplex PCR; TCRdb's version includes in-frame clones alone and lacks a portion of them. The sample yields some 99,000 clones, 84% seen once. The sample was peripheral blood. These receptors came from a woman aged 45 to 65 with acute or convalescent COVID-19.

This chain uses TRBV27 with TRBJ1-2, with TRBD1 matching over 8 bases. This CDR3 has 15 amino acids. Germline loops: CDR1 MNHEY, CDR2 SMNVEV (reference sequence). The junction had 10 bases not matched to a gene; V was cut back by 6 bases and J by 4 bases. This CDR3 reads CASRSPGQGAYGYTF. CDR3 nucleotide sequence: TGTGCCAGCAGGTCCCCCGGACAGGGAGCCTATGGCTACACCTTC.

The rearrangement joins TRBV7-9 to TRBJ1-1; 8 nucleotides match TRBD1. The CDR3 covers 13 residues. The ends lost 2 bases at V and 7 bases at J; junction bases unmatched: 3. In germline, CDR1 is SEHNR, CDR2 FQNEAQ (reference sequence). CDR3 protein: CASSLQGAFEAFF. In DNA form, the CDR3 reads TGTGCCAGCAGCTTACAGGGGGCGTTTGAAGCTTTCTTT.

V and J are TRBV7-6 and TRBJ1-4; D might be TRBD1 (5 bases). Trimming removed 5 bases from V and 7 bases from J, with 17 bases in between. This CDR3 is 15 amino acids long. CDR1 is SGHVS, CDR2 FNYEAQ, per germline. In nucleotides, the CDR3 is TGTGCCAGCAGCCCCATTGTCGGGGGTGGTGAAAAACTGTTTTTT. This translates into CASSPIVGGGEKLFF.

The CDR3 sequence is CASSPTSGVVYEQYF. The CDR3, as DNA: TGTGCCAGCAGCCCGACTAGCGGGGTAGTCTACGAGCAGTACTTC. The chain joins TRBV28 to TRBJ2-7; 11 bases map to TRBD2. V was pared by 6 bases and J by 3 bases, with 7 bases of the junction left unmatched. The V gene's germline CDR1 is MDHEN and CDR2 SYDVKM. The CDR3 has 15 residues.

V and J are TRBV18 and TRBJ2-3; TRBD2 aligns across 15 bases. The V and J ends lost 3 bases and 1 base, in that order; junction bases with no gene match: 5. The CDR3 extends over 18 amino acids. Germline CDR1 reads KGHSH; CDR2 reads LQKENI. Here the CDR3 reads CASSPPGLAGGRTDTQYF. Here the CDR3 DNA reads TGTGCCAGCTCACCCCCGGGACTAGCGGGGGGACGCACAGATACGCAGTATTTT.

J is TRBJ1-4 and V is TRBV6-5, with TRBD1 matching over 8 bases. CDR1 and CDR2 from the germline V gene are MNHEY and SVGAGI. V shed 10 bases and J 6 bases; nucleotides not matched to a gene: 10. The CDR3 covers 14 residues. CDR3 residues: CAIVPSGGYEKLFF. CDR3 DNA sequence: TGTGCCATCGTTCCCTCAGGGGGCTATGAAAAACTGTTTTTT.

Points on this clone: At the DNA level, this CDR3 is encoded by other sequences in the same sample as well. The V gene is TRBV29-1, the J gene TRBJ1-1; maybe TRBD1 (5 bases). The CDR3 is made up of 15 amino acids. V lost 4 bases and J 0 bases, leaving 15 bases between the germline ends. Germline CDR1 is SQVTM and CDR2 is ANQGSEA. The CDR3 sequence: CSVAPGWGMNTEAFF. The CDR3 region has the DNA TGCAGCGTTGCCCCAGGTTGGGGCATGAACACTGAAGCTTTCTTT.

This chain links TRBV7-2 with TRBJ2-1; 7 bases line up with TRBD1. There are 12 residues in the CDR3. The ends lost 3 bases at V and 11 bases at J; junction bases unmatched: 4. Germline-derived CDR1 and CDR2 are SGHTA and FQGNSA. CDR3 DNA: TGTGCCAGCAGCTTCACAGGGGTCCAGCAGTTCTTC. This codes for CASSFTGVQQFF.

The J gene is TRBJ2-3, the V gene TRBV5-1, with D possibly TRBD1 on 5 matching bases. From germline, CDR1 is SGHRS and CDR2 YFSETQ. The CDR3 is 15 amino acids. Between the trimmed V and J ends, which lost 4 bases and 3 bases, there was a span of 15 bases. The DNA of the CDR3 is TGCGCCAGCAGCCAAGACAGAATAGGGACAGATACGCAGTATTTT. Its translation: CASSQDRIGTDTQYF.